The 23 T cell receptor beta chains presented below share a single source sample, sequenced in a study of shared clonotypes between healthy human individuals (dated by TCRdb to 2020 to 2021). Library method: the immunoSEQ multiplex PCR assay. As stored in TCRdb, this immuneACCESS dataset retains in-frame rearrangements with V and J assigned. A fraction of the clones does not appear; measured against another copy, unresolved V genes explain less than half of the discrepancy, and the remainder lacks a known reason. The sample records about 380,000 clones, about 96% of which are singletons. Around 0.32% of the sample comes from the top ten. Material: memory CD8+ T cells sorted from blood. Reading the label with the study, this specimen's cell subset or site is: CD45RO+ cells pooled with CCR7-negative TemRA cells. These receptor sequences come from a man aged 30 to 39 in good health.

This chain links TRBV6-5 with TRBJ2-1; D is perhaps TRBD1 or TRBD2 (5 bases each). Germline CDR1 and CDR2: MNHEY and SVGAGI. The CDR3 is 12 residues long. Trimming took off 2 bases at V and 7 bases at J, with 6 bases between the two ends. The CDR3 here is CASSYGGNEQFF. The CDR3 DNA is TGTGCCAGCAGTTACGGGGGAAATGAGCAGTTCTTC.

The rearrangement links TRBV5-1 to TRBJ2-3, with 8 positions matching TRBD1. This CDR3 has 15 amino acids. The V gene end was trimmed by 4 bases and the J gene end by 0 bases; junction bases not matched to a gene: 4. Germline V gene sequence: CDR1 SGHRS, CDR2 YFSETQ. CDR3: CASSRGTGSTDTQYF. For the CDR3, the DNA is TGCGCCAGCAGCAGAGGGACAGGCAGCACAGATACGCAGTATTTT.

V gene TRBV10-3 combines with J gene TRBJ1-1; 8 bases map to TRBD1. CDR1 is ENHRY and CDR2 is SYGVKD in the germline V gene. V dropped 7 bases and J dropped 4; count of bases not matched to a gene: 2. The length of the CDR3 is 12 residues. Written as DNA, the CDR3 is TGTGCCATCACCGGGACAGGCACTGAAGCTTTCTTT. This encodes CAITGTGTEAFF.

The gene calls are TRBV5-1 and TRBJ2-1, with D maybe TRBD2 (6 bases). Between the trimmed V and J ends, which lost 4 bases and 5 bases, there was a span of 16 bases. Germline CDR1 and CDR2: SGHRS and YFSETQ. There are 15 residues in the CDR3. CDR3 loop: CASSRVAEMHNEQFF. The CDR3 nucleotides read TGCGCCAGCAGCCGAGTAGCGGAGATGCACAATGAGCAGTTCTTC.

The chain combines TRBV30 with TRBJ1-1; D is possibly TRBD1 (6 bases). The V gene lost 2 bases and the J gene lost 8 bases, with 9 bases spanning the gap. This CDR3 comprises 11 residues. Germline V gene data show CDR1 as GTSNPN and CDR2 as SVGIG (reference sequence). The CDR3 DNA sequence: TGTGCCTGGAGTCGTCAGGGGGAAGCTTTCTTT. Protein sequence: CAWSRQGEAFF.

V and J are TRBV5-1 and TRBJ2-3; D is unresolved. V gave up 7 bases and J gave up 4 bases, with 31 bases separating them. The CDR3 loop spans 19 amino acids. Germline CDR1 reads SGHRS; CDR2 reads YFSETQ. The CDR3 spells CASRDRPTLGEAFPDTQYF. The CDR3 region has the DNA TGCGCCAGCCGAGATCGACCGACCCTAGGAGAGGCTTTCCCAGATACGCAGTATTTT.

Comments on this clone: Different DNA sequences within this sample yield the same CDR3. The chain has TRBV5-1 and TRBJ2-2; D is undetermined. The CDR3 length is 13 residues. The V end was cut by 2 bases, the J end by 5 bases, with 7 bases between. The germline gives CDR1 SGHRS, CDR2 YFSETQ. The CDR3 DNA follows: TGCGCCAGCAGCTTAGTGGGGACCGGGGAGCTGTTTTTT. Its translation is CASSLVGTGELFF. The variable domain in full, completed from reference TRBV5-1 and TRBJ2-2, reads KAGVTQTPRYLIKTRGQQVTLSCSPISGHRSVSWYQQTPGQGLQFLFEYFSETQRNKGNFPGRFSGRQFSNSRSEMNVSTLELGDSALYLCASSLVGTGELFFGEGSRLTVL.

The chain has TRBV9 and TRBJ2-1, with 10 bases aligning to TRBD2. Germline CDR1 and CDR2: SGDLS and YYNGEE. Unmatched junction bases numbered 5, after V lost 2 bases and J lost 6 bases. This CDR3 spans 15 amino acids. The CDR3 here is CASSVLGTSANEQFF. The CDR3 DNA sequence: TGTGCCAGCAGCGTTCTCGGGACTAGCGCCAATGAGCAGTTCTTC.

CDR3 DNA sequence: TGTGCCAGCAGCCAAGGAGAGAGAACTGGGGCCAACGTCCTGACTTTC. Amino acid sequence: CASSQGERTGANVLTF. This chain joins TRBV4-2 and TRBJ2-6; D not resolved. CDR1 and CDR2 from the germline V gene are LGHNA and YNFKEQ. CDR3 size: 16 residues. Trimming left V 1 base short and J 2 bases short, with 9 bases between.

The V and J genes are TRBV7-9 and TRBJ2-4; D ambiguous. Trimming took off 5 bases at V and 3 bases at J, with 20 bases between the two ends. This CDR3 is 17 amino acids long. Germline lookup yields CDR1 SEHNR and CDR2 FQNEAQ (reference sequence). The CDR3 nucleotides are TGTGCCAGCAGCGAAATCCGGACGGGCGAAGACAAAAACATTCAGTACTTC. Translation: CASSEIRTGEDKNIQYF.

The CDR3 DNA reads as TGTGCCAGCAGTTACTCGGGGGTTCCGTCCAATGGCTACACCTTC. Translated, it gives CASSYSGVPSNGYTF. The chain joins TRBV6-5 to TRBJ1-2, with a tentative D call TRBD1 (5 bases). CDR3 length: 15 amino acids. Germline-derived CDR1 and CDR2 are MNHEY and SVGAGI. V was pared by 0 bases and J by 6 bases, with 14 bases between.

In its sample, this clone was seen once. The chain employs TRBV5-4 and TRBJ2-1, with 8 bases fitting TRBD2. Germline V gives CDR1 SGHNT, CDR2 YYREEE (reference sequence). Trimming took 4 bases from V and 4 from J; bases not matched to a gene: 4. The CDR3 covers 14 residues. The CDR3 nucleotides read TGTGCCAGCAGCCCCGGGACTAGGTACAATGAGCAGTTCTTC. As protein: CASSPGTRYNEQFF.

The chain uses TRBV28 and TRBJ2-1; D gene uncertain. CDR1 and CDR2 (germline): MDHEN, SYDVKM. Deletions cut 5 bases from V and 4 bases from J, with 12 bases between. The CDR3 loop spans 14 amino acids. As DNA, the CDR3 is TGTGCCAGCAGTCCTAGGAGCAAATACAATGAGCAGTTCTTC. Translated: CASSPRSKYNEQFF.

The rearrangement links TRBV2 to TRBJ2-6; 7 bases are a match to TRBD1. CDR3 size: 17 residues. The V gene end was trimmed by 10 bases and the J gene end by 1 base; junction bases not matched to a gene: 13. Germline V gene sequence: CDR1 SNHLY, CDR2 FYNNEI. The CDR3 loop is CAIIRAGGISGANVLTF. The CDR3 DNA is TGTGCCATCATCCGGGCAGGGGGAATTTCTGGGGCCAACGTCCTGACTTTC. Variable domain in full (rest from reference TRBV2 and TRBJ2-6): EPEVTQTPSHQVTQMGQEVILRCVPISNHLYFYWYRQILGQKVEFLVSFYNNEISEKSEIFDDQFSVERPDGSNFTLKIRSTKLEDSAMYFCAIIRAGGISGANVLTFGAGSRLTVL.

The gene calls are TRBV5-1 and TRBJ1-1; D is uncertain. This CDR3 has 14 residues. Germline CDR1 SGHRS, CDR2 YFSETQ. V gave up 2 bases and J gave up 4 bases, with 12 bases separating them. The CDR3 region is CASSLAPFGTEAFF. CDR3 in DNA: TGCGCCAGCAGCTTAGCACCCTTCGGCACTGAAGCTTTCTTT. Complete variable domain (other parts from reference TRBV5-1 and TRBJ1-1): KAGVTQTPRYLIKTRGQQVTLSCSPISGHRSVSWYQQTPGQGLQFLFEYFSETQRNKGNFPGRFSGRQFSNSRSEMNVSTLELGDSALYLCASSLAPFGTEAFFGQGTRLTVV.

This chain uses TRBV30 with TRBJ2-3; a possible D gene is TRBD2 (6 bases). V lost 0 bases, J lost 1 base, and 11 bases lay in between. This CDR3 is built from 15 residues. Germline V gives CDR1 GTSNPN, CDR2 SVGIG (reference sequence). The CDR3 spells CAWSVLASGTDTQYF. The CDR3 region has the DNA TGTGCCTGGAGTGTACTGGCTAGCGGCACAGATACGCAGTATTTT.

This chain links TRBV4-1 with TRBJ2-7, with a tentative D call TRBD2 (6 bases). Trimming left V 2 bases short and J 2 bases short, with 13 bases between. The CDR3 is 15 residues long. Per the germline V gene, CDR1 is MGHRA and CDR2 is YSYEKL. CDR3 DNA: TGCGCCAGCAGCCAACTGGCGGGGTCACCCTACGAGCAGTACTTC. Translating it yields CASSQLAGSPYEQYF.

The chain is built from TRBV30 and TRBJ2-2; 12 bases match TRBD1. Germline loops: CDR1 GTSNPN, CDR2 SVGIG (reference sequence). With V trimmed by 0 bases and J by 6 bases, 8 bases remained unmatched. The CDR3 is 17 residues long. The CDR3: CAWSVIAGTGGSGELFF. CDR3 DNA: TGTGCCTGGAGTGTTATCGCAGGGACAGGGGGCTCCGGGGAGCTGTTTTTT.

CDR3 sequence: CASSTSSGGELFF. The CDR3 DNA follows: TGTGCCAGCAGCACCTCTAGCGGCGGGGAGCTGTTTTTT. The rearrangement links TRBV7-2 to TRBJ2-2; 7 bases are a match to TRBD2. This CDR3 contains 13 residues. V was clipped by 5 bases and J by 7 bases; unmatched bases: 4. The germline V gene has CDR1 SGHTA and CDR2 FQGNSA.

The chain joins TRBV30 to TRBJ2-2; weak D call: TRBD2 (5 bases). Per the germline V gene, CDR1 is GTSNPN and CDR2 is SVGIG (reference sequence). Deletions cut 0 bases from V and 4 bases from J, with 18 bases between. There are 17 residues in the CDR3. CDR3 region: CAWSVIFPASTTGELFF. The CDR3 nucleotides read TGTGCCTGGAGTGTGATATTTCCGGCTAGCACCACCGGGGAGCTGTTTTTT.

CDR3 sequence reads: CASSRHSYNEQFF. CDR3 nucleotide sequence: TGTGCCAGTAGTAGACACTCCTACAATGAGCAGTTCTTC. J is TRBJ2-1 and V is TRBV19; D not certain. Trimming pared 4 bases from V and 0 bases from J, leaving 4 bases between. From germline, CDR1 is LNHDA and CDR2 SQIVND (reference sequence). The CDR3 is made up of 13 amino acids.

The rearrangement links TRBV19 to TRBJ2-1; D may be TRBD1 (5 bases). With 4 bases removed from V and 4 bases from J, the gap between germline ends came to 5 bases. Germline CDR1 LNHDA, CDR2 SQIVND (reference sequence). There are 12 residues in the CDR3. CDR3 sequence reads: CASSTGYNEQFF. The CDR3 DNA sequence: TGTGCCAGTAGTACAGGGTACAATGAGCAGTTCTTC. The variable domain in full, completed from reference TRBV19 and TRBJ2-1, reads DGGITQSPKYLFRKEGQNVTLSCEQNLNHDAMYWYRQDPGQGLRLIYYSQIVNDFQKGDIAEGYSVSREKKESFPLTVTSAQKNPTAFYLCASSTGYNEQFFGPGTRLTVL.

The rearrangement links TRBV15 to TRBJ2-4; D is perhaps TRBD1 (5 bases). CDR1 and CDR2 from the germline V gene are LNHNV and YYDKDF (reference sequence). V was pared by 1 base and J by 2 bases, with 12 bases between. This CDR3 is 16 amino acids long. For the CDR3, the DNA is TGTGCCACCAGCAGAGTACCCAGGGATCCCAAAAACATTCAGTACTTC. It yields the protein CATSRVPRDPKNIQYF.